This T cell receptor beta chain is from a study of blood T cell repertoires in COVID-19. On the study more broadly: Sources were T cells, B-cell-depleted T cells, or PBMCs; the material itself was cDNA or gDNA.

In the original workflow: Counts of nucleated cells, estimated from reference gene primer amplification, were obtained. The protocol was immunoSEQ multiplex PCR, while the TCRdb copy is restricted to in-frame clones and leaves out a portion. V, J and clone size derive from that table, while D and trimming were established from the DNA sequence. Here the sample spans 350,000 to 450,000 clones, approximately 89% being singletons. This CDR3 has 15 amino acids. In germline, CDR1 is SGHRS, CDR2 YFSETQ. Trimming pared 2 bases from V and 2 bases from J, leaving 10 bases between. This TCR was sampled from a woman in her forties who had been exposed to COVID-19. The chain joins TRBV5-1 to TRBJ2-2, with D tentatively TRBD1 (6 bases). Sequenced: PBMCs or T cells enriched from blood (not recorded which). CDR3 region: CASSFRTANTGELFF. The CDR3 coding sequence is TGCGCCAGCAGCTTCCGGACAGCTAACACCGGGGAGCTGTTTTTT.